The 15 T cell receptor beta chains given below trace back to one sample, sequenced in a study of blood T cells in healthy people across ages. Primed by a sample-barcoded 5' primer and a J-beta primer mix, a second PCR proceeded for roughly 6 to 12 cycles. MiXCR, applied by TCRdb to the 5' RACE reads, yields one record per CDR3 protein. The data hold 650,000 to 1,000,000 distinct CDR3 sequences, with around 34% observed a single time. Source material: blood. The receptors shown here come from a man aged 18 to 30 in good health.

CDR3 region: CASSESQTGGTQETQYF. Here the CDR3 DNA reads TGTGCCAGCAGTGAATCCCAGACAGGGGGGACCCAAGAGACCCAGTACTTC. The rearrangement uses TRBV25-1 and TRBJ2-5; 9 bases are shared with TRBD1. Germline CDR1 is MGHDK and CDR2 is SYGVNS. The CDR3 covers 17 residues. V trimming: 1 base; J trimming: 1 base; junction bases outside the gene matches: 7.

Concerning this clonotype: A much larger clone sits a single nucleotide away, making a read error possible. The genes are TRBV6-5 and TRBJ2-5, with D uncertain. Germline V gene sequence: CDR1 MNHEY, CDR2 SVGAGI. Trimming left V 5 bases short and J 11 bases short, with 12 bases between. The CDR3 sequence is 11 residues long. In DNA, the CDR3 is TGTGCCAGCAGTACCGGGCCGGAGCAGTACTTC. Protein sequence: CASSTGPEQYF.

There are a few counts of this clonotype. This chain connects TRBV7-2 to TRBJ1-5; D uncertain. The CDR3 has 14 residues. The germline V gene encodes CDR1 SGHTA and CDR2 FQGNSA. V gave up 4 bases and J gave up 1 base, with 8 bases separating them. The CDR3 nucleotides are TGTGCCAGCAGCTCCTCCAGGAGCAATCAGCCCCAGCATTTT. Translated, it gives CASSSSRSNQPQHF.

The chain employs TRBV20-1 and TRBJ1-4; TRBD1 matches at 11 bases. From germline, CDR1 is DFQATT and CDR2 SNEGSKA (reference sequence). The CDR3 length is 19 residues. DNA of the CDR3: TGCCAAACCCCAGGCCCGGACAGGGGGCGGACCCCAACTAATGAAAAACTGTTTTTT. This translates into CQTPGPDRGRTPTNEKLFF.

The gene calls are TRBV29-1 and TRBJ2-5; TRBD1 matches 10 bases. Trimming removed 2 bases from V and 11 bases from J; junction bases left unmatched: 11. The CDR3 runs to 14 residues. The germline gives CDR1 SQVTM, CDR2 ANQGSEA. The CDR3 reads CSVERDRGYNEQYF. In nucleotides, the CDR3 is TGCAGCGTTGAAAGGGACAGGGGATACAATGAGCAGTACTTC.

The rearrangement links TRBV12-3 or TRBV12-4 to TRBJ2-7; 10 bases line up with TRBD2. Near its end, the DNA agrees better with TRBJ2-5, so the J call may be wrong. The CDR3 is made up of 16 amino acids. In DNA form, the CDR3 reads TGTGCCAGCAGTTCAGGCGGGACTAGCGTTAGGGAGACCCAGTACTTC. Translated, it gives CASSSGGTSVRETQYF.

This clonotype was found a few times. This chain links TRBV12-3 or TRBV12-4 with TRBJ1-2; no clear D gene. The CDR3 sequence is 12 residues long. V shed 7 bases and J shed 8 bases, with 14 bases lying between them. The CDR3: CASTLRTGGYTF. The CDR3 region has the DNA TGTGCCAGCACTCTCAGGACGGGGGGCTACACCTTC.

This clonotype was picked up many times. The rearrangement uses TRBV12-3 or TRBV12-4 and TRBJ1-4; D remains ambiguous. Trimming left V 3 bases short and J 0 bases short, with 5 bases between. The CDR3 has 14 amino acids. The CDR3 DNA reads as TGTGCCAGCAGTTTCTCTGCAACTAATGAAAAACTGTTTTTT. This translates into CASSFSATNEKLFF.

This chain connects TRBV10-3 to TRBJ1-5; 8 positions match TRBD1. J gave up 3 bases and V 6 bases, and 4 bases lay outside the gene matches. The CDR3 has 14 residues. Germline V gene sequence: CDR1 ENHRY, CDR2 SYGVKD. The CDR3 DNA is TGTGCCATCAGAGAGACAGGGGACAATCAGCCCCAGCATTTT. Encoded protein: CAIRETGDNQPQHF.

The chain combines TRBV7-2 with TRBJ2-7; TRBD1 agrees at 9 bases. Trimming at V came to 4 bases and at J to 3 bases, leaving 7 bases not matched to a gene. CDR3 size: 15 residues. The germline gives CDR1 SGHTA, CDR2 FQGNSA. CDR3 loop: CASSSGQGIDYEQYF. The CDR3 nucleotides are TGTGCCAGCAGCTCGGGACAGGGAATAGACTACGAGCAGTACTTC.

The CDR3 nucleotides are TGTGCCAGCAGCGTAGGAGGAGCGGGGCCATCATATACGCAGTATTTT. This translates into CASSVGGAGPSYTQYF. The chain carries TRBV9 and TRBJ2-3, with TRBD2 matching 7 bases. V was clipped by 0 bases and J by 7 bases; unmatched bases: 11. The CDR3 is 16 residues long. CDR1 SGDLS and CDR2 YYNGEE come from the germline V gene.

The gene calls are TRBV5-6 and TRBJ1-2; 7 nucleotides match TRBD1. Trimming removed 0 bases from V and 1 base from J; junction bases left unmatched: 3. The CDR3 length is 15 residues. Germline V lookup: CDR1 SGHDT, CDR2 YYEEEE. For the CDR3, the DNA is TGTGCCAGCAGCTTGGGGGACAGCGTTAACTATGGCTACACCTTC. This sequence encodes CASSLGDSVNYGYTF. Filled out from reference TRBV5-6 and TRBJ1-2, the complete variable domain reads DAGVTQSPTHLIKTRGQQVTLRCSPKSGHDTVSWYQQALGQGPQFIFQYYEEEERQRGNFPDRFSGHQFPNYSSELNVNALLLGDSALYLCASSLGDSVNYGYTFGSGTRLTVV.

This clonotype was observed many times. The chain couples TRBV6-2 or TRBV6-3 to TRBJ2-7; D uncertain. This CDR3 comprises 14 residues. Deletions cut 2 bases from V and 5 bases from J, with 13 bases between. CDR1 is MNHEY, CDR2 SVGEGT, per germline. Here the CDR3 reads CASSYLAVANEQYF. The CDR3, as DNA: TGTGCCAGCAGTTACCTGGCAGTTGCCAACGAGCAGTACTTC.

The rearrangement joins TRBV3-1 to TRBJ1-1; D unresolved. This CDR3 is 14 amino acids long. V lost 3 bases and J lost 6, with 14 bases in between. Germline V lookup: CDR1 LGHDT, CDR2 YNNKEL (reference sequence). The chain's CDR3 is CASSQGRAGAEAFF. The CDR3 DNA is TGTGCCAGCAGCCAGGGGAGGGCAGGCGCTGAAGCTTTCTTT.

The gene calls are TRBV4-2 and TRBJ2-3; 8 bases agree with TRBD1. Germline trimming cut 0 bases from V and 0 bases from J; bases unmatched to any gene: 11. The CDR3 runs 19 residues. Germline V CDR1 and CDR2: LGHNA, YNFKEQ. The CDR3 DNA reads as TGTGCCAGCAGCCAAGATAATATCGGGACAGGAGGCAGCACAGATACGCAGTATTTT. Residues: CASSQDNIGTGGSTDTQYF.